The 19 T cell receptor beta chains below were found in one sample sequenced in a study of cytomegalovirus exposure and HLA in healthy donors (dated 2017 in TCRdb). Libraries were constructed by the immunoSEQ multiplex PCR assay. For the multiplex PCR, a mixture combining 60 forward primers for TCR Vbeta segments and 13 reverse primers for TCR Jbeta segments was used. This immuneACCESS table, as held by TCRdb, lists in-frame sequences with V and J called but not all clones. Of the missing ones, under half trace to an unresolved V gene in checked studies; the others have no known cause. The sample contains 150,000 to 200,000 clones, approximately 72% of them found a single time. Clones ranked in the top ten supply roughly 2% of the sample. Sequences were obtained from PBMCs. These receptors originate from a female donor in good health and CMV-seronegative.

The chain has TRBV5-4 and TRBJ1-1; D is unclear. Germline CDR1 and CDR2: SGHNT and YYREEE (reference sequence). V lost 0 bases to trimming and J lost 4 bases, with 7 bases between them. CDR3 size: 13 residues. CDR3 loop: CASSLGAGTEAFF. The CDR3 nucleotides are TGTGCCAGCAGCTTGGGGGCCGGCACTGAAGCTTTCTTT.

This clone has only one observation. V is TRBV10-3 and J is TRBJ1-1; a possible D gene is TRBD1 (6 bases). Germline values: CDR1 ENHRY, CDR2 SYGVKD. Trimming took 0 bases from V and 4 from J, leaving 12 bases between them. CDR3 size: 15 residues. CDR3 nucleotide sequence: TGTGCCATCAGTGAGTCCGGGGGGGGCAGCACTGAAGCTTTCTTT. This gives the protein CAISESGGGSTEAFF.

The rearrangement joins TRBV7-6 to TRBJ1-4, with a possible D match to TRBD1 (6 bases). V was shortened by 4 bases and J by 0 bases, with 6 bases between the two germline ends. The CDR3 consists of 14 residues. Germline CDR1 reads SGHVS; CDR2 reads FNYEAQ. CDR3 residues: CASSWTATNEKLFF. The CDR3 DNA follows: TGTGCCAGCAGCTGGACAGCAACTAATGAAAAACTGTTTTTT.

The J gene is TRBJ2-7, the V gene TRBV6-1; D is ambiguous. The CDR3 runs 12 residues. Trimming took off 3 bases at V and 7 bases at J, with 10 bases between the two ends. Germline V gives CDR1 MNHNS, CDR2 SASEGT. CDR3 sequence (DNA): TGTGCCAGCAGTGAGGGCTTTGCAGAGCAGTACTTC. The encoded protein is CASSEGFAEQYF.

The chain links TRBV4-1 to TRBJ2-1, with TRBD1 matching 8 bases. V gave up 5 bases and J gave up 3 bases; unmatched junction bases: 6. The CDR3 is made up of 15 amino acids. Germline lookup yields CDR1 MGHRA and CDR2 YSYEKL. The CDR3 protein is CASSRGQGFYNEQFF. The DNA for the CDR3 is TGCGCCAGCAGCAGAGGACAGGGATTCTACAATGAGCAGTTCTTC.

The chain is built from TRBV2 and TRBJ1-2, with 9 bases matching TRBD1. Germline V CDR1 and CDR2: SNHLY, FYNNEI. The CDR3 contains 16 residues. V lost 6 bases and J lost 4; bases outside the gene matches: 12. The CDR3 nucleotides are TGTGCCAGCAGGTTAAGGACAGGGGTAGGAAGCTATGGCTACACCTTC. Residues: CASRLRTGVGSYGYTF.

This clone has just one count. The chain uses TRBV5-1 and TRBJ2-5; 11 nucleotides align to TRBD2. The germline gives CDR1 SGHRS, CDR2 YFSETQ. The CDR3 length is 15 residues. V dropped 3 bases and J dropped 2; count of bases not matched to a gene: 3. CDR3 sequence: CASSSGTSGQETQYF. In DNA, the CDR3 is TGCGCCAGCAGCTCCGGGACTAGCGGTCAAGAGACCCAGTACTTC.

The chain is built from TRBV7-3 and TRBJ2-7; weak D call: TRBD2 (6 bases). The CDR3 sequence is 15 residues long. Germline assignment: CDR1 SGHTA and CDR2 FQGTGA. V gave up 3 bases and J gave up 0 bases, with 12 bases separating them. The CDR3 DNA is TGTGCCAGCAGCTTGGGCCGGGACTCCTCCTACGAGCAGTACTTC. It yields the protein CASSLGRDSSYEQYF.

The chain is built from TRBV5-6 and TRBJ1-2; 8 bases line up with TRBD1. Germline-derived CDR1 and CDR2 are SGHDT and YYEEEE. The CDR3 consists of 13 residues. The trim removed 0 bases at V and 8 bases at J, leaving 3 bases unmatched. CDR3 DNA: TGTGCCAGCAGCTTGGTTTCAGGGGGCGGCTACACCTTC. Its protein is CASSLVSGGGYTF.

The chain combines TRBV7-9 with TRBJ1-2; D might be TRBD1 (5 bases). The CDR3 covers 14 residues. V lost 4 bases and J lost 7, with 16 bases in between. Germline CDR1 is SEHNR and CDR2 is FQNEAQ (reference sequence). In DNA form, the CDR3 reads TGTGCCAGCAGCTCGGAAGACAGTACGTTTGGCTACACCTTC. This gives the protein CASSSEDSTFGYTF. Supplemented by reference TRBV7-9 and TRBJ1-2, the full variable domain reads DTGVSQNPRHKITKRGQNVTFRCDPISEHNRLYWYRQTLGQGPEFLTYFQNEAQLEKSRLLSDRFSAERPKGSFSTLEIQRTEQGDSAMYLCASSSEDSTFGYTFGSGTRLTVV.

This chain connects TRBV5-1 to TRBJ2-1, with D possibly being TRBD2 (6 bases). CDR3 length: 16 amino acids. V dropped 1 base and J dropped 8 bases, with 19 bases sitting between them. Germline V lookup: CDR1 SGHRS, CDR2 YFSETQ. CDR3 sequence: CASSLHGTPEGDEQFF. DNA of the CDR3: TGCGCCAGCAGCTTGCACGGCACCCCGGAGGGCGATGAGCAGTTCTTC.

V and J are TRBV2 and TRBJ1-1; maybe TRBD1 (5 bases). The CDR3 has 12 amino acids. Trimming left V 6 bases short and J 2 bases short, with 7 bases between. In germline, CDR1 is SNHLY, CDR2 FYNNEI. The CDR3, as DNA: TGTGCCAGCAGGGACACCAACACTGAAGCTTTCTTT. Its translation: CASRDTNTEAFF.

The chain recombines TRBV5-4 with TRBJ1-2; 10 bases are shared with TRBD1. Germline loops: CDR1 SGHNT, CDR2 YYREEE (reference sequence). The CDR3 consists of 14 residues. Trimming at V came to 4 bases and at J to 10 bases, leaving 10 bases not matched to a gene. In nucleotides, the CDR3 is TGTGCCAGCAGCGGGAGGACAGGGGGAGTGTACTACACCTTC. This sequence encodes CASSGRTGGVYYTF. The full variable domain, its missing parts supplied by reference TRBV5-4 and TRBJ1-2, is ETGVTQSPTHLIKTRGQQVTLRCSSQSGHNTVSWYQQALGQGPQFIFQYYREEENGRGNFPPRFSGLQFPNYSSELNVNALELDDSALYLCASSGRTGGVYYTFGSGTRLTVV.

This rearrangement joins TRBV6-6 to TRBJ2-1; TRBD2 agrees at 12 bases. Germline CDR1 is MNHNY and CDR2 is SVGAGI (reference sequence). This CDR3 region has 16 residues. J lost 2 bases, V lost 4 bases, and 3 bases had no gene match. This CDR3 is CASSSRTSGTYNEQFF. As DNA, the CDR3 is TGTGCCAGCAGTTCCCGGACTAGCGGGACCTACAATGAGCAGTTCTTC.

The CDR3 loop is CAWTLGGGVAFF. CDR3 in DNA: TGTGCCTGGACCCTGGGTGGAGGAGTAGCTTTCTTT. The V gene is TRBV30, the J gene TRBJ1-1; no clear D gene. Deletions cut 4 bases from V and 10 bases from J, with 16 bases between. The CDR3 runs 12 residues. Germline V lookup: CDR1 GTSNPN, CDR2 SVGIG (reference sequence). The variable domain in full, completed from reference TRBV30 and TRBJ1-1, reads SQTIHQWPATLVQPVGSPLSLECTVEGTSNPNLYWYRQAAGRGLQLLFYSVGIGQISSEVPQNLSASRPQDRQFILSSKKLLLSDSGFYLCAWTLGGGVAFFGQGTRLTVV.

In this sample, this clone turned up a few times. The chain couples TRBV7-9 to TRBJ1-5, with 7 bases that match TRBD1. The CDR3 sequence is 15 residues long. Germline CDR1 reads SEHNR; CDR2 reads FQNEAQ (reference sequence). V gave up 3 bases and J gave up 3 bases; unmatched junction bases: 5. Here the CDR3 DNA reads TGTGCCAGCAGCTTTCAGGGACAGACCAATCAGCCCCAGCATTTT. Encoded protein: CASSFQGQTNQPQHF.

V usage is TRBV6-4 and J usage is TRBJ1-5; D ambiguous. This CDR3 has 13 amino acids. The ends were cut back, 1 base at V and 6 bases at J, with 7 bases in the middle. Germline V gene data show CDR1 as MRHNA and CDR2 as SNTAGT. The CDR3 DNA reads as TGTGCCAGCAGTGACTTCCCGGGTCAGCCCCAGCATTTT. Translating it yields CASSDFPGQPQHF.

The chain links TRBV2 to TRBJ1-3, with TRBD1 matching 8 bases. The junction had 5 bases not matched to a gene; V was cut back by 1 base and J by 6 bases. The CDR3 is 15 amino acids. CDR1 is SNHLY, CDR2 FYNNEI, per germline. CDR3 residues: CASSEDRGVVNTIYF. DNA for the CDR3: TGTGCCAGCAGTGAAGACAGGGGGGTGGTAAACACCATATATTTT.

This sequence joins TRBV6-1 and TRBJ2-5; D not resolved. The assigned J gene may be wrong: the sequence end matches TRBJ2-7 better. Germline-derived CDR1 and CDR2 are MNHNS and SASEGT. The CDR3 has 16 amino acids. The CDR3 nucleotides read TGTGCCAGCAGTGAAGCGGCGGAGTTCAAGGCCTACGAGCAGTACTTC. Translating gives CASSEAAEFKAYEQYF.